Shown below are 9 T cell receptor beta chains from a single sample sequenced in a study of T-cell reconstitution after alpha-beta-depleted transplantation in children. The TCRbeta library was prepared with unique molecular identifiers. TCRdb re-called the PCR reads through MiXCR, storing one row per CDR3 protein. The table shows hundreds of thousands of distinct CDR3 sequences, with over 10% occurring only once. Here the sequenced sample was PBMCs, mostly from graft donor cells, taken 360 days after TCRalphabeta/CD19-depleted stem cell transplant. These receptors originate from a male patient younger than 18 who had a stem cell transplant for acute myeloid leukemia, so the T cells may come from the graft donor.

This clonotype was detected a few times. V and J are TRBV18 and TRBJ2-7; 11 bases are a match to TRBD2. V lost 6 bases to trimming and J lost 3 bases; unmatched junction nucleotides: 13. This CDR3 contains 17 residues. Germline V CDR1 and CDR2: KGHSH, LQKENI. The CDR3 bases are TGTGCCAGCTCCCAAAGCCTGATAGCGGGAGGGATCTACGAGCAGTACTTC. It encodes CASSQSLIAGGIYEQYF.

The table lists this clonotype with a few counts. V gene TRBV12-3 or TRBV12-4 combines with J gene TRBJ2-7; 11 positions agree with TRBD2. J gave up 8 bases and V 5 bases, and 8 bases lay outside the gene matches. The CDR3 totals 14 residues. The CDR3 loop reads CASSHPGLAVKQYF. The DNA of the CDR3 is TGTGCCAGCAGTCATCCGGGACTAGCGGTTAAGCAGTACTTC.

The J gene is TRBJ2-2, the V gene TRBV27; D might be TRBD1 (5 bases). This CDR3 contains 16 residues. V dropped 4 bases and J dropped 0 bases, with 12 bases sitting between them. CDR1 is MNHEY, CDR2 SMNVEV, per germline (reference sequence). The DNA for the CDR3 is TGTGCCAGCAGTTCACCCGCAGGGACGAACACCGGGGAGCTGTTTTTT. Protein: CASSSPAGTNTGELFF.

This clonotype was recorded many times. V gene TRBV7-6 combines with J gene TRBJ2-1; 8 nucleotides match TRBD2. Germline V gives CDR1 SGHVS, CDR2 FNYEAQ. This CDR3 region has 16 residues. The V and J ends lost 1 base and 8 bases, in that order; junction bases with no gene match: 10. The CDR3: CASSLVPGLVLDEQFF. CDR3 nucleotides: TGTGCCAGCAGCTTAGTCCCGGGACTAGTTCTGGATGAGCAGTTCTTC.

CDR3 nucleotide sequence: TGTGCCAGCAGCGCAACGAGCTATGGCTACACCTTC. Translated: CASSATSYGYTF. The chain employs TRBV9 and TRBJ1-2; D is uncertain. The CDR3 spans 12 residues. Trimming left V 3 bases short and J 4 bases short, with 7 bases between. Germline V gene data show CDR1 as SGDLS and CDR2 as YYNGEE.

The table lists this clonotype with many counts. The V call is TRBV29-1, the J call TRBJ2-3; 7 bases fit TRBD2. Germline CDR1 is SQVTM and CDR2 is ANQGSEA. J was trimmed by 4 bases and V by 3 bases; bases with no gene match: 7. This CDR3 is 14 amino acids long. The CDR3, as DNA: TGCAGCGTTGATGTGGGAGGGCCATCAGATACGCAGTATTTT. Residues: CSVDVGGPSDTQYF.

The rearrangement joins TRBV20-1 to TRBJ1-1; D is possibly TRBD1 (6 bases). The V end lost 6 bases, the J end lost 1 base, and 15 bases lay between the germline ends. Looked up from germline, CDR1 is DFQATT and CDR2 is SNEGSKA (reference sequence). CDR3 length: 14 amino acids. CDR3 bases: TGCAGTGCGCCGGTGGGGGGCGCGAACACTGAAGCTTTCTTT. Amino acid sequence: CSAPVGGANTEAFF.

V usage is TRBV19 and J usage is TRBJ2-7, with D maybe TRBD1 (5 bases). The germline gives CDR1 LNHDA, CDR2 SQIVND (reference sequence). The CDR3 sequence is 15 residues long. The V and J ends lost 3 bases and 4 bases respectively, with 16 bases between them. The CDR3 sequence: CASSISRVFPYEQYF. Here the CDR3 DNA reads TGTGCCAGTAGTATCTCCAGGGTCTTCCCGTACGAGCAGTACTTC. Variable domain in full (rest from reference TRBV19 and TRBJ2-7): DGGITQSPKYLFRKEGQNVTLSCEQNLNHDAMYWYRQDPGQGLRLIYYSQIVNDFQKGDIAEGYSVSREKKESFPLTVTSAQKNPTAFYLCASSISRVFPYEQYFGPGTRLTVT.

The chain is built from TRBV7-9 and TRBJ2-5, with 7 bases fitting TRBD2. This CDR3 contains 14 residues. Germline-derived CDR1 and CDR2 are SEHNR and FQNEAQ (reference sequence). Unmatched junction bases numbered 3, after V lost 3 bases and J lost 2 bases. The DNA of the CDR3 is TGTGCCAGCAGCTTTGCGGGGGTACAAGAGACCCAGTACTTC. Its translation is CASSFAGVQETQYF.